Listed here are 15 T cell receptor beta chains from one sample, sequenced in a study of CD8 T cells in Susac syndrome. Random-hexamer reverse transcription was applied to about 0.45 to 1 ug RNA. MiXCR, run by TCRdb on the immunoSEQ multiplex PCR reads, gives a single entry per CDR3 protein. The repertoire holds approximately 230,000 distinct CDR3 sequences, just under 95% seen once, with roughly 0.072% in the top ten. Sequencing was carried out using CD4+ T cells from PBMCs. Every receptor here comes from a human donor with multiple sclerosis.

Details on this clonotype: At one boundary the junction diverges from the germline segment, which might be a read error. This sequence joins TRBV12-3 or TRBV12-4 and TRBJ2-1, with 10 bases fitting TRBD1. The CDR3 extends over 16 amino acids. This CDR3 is CRGQGPTWVPGNEQFF. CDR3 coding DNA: TGCCGGGGACAGGGGCCAACGTGGGTCCCTGGAAATGAGCAGTTCTTC.

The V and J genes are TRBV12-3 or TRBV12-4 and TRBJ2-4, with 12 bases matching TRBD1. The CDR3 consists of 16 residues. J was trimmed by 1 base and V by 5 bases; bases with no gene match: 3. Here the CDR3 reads CASSGTGGLAKNIQYF. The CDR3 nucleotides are TGTGCCAGCAGTGGGACAGGGGGCCTTGCCAAAAACATTCAGTACTTC.

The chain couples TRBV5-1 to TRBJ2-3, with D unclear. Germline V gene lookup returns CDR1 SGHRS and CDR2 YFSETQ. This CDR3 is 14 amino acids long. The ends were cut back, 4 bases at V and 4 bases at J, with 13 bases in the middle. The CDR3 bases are TGCGCCAGCAGCCAAAGTACGGGTCCAGATACGCAGTATTTT. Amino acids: CASSQSTGPDTQYF.

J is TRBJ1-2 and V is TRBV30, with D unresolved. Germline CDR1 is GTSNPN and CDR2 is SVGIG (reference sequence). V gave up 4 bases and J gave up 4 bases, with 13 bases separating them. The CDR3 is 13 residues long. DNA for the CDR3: TGTGCCTGGAACCACGGAATCTCCTATGGCTACACCTTC. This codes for CAWNHGISYGYTF.

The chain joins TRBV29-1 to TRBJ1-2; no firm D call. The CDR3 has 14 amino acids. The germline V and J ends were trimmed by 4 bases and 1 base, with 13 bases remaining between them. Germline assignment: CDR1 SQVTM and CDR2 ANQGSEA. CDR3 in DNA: TGCAGCGTTGGACGGCAGGACTATAACTATGGCTACACCTTC. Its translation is CSVGRQDYNYGYTF.

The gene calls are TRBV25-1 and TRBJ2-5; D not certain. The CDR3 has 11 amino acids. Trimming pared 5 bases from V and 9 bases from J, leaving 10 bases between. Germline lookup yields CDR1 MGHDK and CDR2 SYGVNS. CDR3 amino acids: CASSTTRSQYF. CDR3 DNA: TGTGCCAGCAGTACAACGCGGTCCCAGTACTTC.

The CDR3 DNA is TGCGCCAGCAGACTGGGGGATTGGCGAAACACCATATATTTT. Its protein product is CASRLGDWRNTIYF. The chain recombines TRBV10-2 with TRBJ1-3, with a possible D match to TRBD1 (5 bases). CDR3 length equals 14 residues. Germline assignment: CDR1 WSHSY and CDR2 SAAADI. V lost 6 bases, J lost 5 bases, and 14 bases lay in between.

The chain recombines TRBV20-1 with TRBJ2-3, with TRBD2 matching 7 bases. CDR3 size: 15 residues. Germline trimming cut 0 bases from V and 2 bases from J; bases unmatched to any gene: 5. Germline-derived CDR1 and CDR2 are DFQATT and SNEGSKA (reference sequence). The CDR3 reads CSARDWGGPTDTQYF. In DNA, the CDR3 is TGCAGTGCTAGAGACTGGGGGGGACCCACAGATACGCAGTATTTT.

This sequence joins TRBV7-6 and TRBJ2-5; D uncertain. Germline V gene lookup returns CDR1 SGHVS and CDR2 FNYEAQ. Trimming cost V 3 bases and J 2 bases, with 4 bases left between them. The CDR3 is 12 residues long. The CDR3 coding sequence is TGTGCCAGCAGCTTCCATCAAGAGACCCAGTACTTC. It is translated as CASSFHQETQYF.

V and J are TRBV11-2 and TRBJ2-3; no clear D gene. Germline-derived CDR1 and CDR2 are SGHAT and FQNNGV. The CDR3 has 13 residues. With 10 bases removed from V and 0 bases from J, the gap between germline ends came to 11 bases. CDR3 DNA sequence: TGTGCCAAGGCCCCGATTAGCACAGATACGCAGTATTTT. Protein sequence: CAKAPISTDTQYF.

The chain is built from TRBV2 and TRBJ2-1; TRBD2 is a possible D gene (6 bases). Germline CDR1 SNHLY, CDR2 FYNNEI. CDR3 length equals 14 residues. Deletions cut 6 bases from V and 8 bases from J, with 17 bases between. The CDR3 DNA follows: TGTGCCAGCAGCGCGAATCGGGGGTCTTATGAGCAGTTCTTC. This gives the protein CASSANRGSYEQFF.

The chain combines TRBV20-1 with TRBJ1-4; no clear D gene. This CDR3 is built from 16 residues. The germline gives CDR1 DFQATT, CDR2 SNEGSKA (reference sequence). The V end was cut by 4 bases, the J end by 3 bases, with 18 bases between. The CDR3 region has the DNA TGCAGTGCTACTCGAGGGCAGCTTGGGGCTAATGAAAAACTGTTTTTT. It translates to CSATRGQLGANEKLFF.

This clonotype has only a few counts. The CDR3 here is CASSPGQGAREKLFF. Here the CDR3 DNA reads TGTGCCAGCTCACCTGGACAGGGGGCGCGTGAAAAACTGTTTTTT. This chain uses TRBV18 with TRBJ1-4, with TRBD1 matching over 11 bases. Germline V gene lookup returns CDR1 KGHSH and CDR2 LQKENI. V dropped 3 bases and J dropped 7; count of bases not matched to a gene: 4. The CDR3 is 15 amino acids.

The CDR3 loop is CASSYEGGGYGYTF. CDR3 nucleotides: TGTGCCAGCAGTTACGAAGGAGGGGGCTATGGCTACACCTTC. The rearrangement joins TRBV6-6 to TRBJ1-2, with a weak D call TRBD1 (6 bases). Germline lookup yields CDR1 MNHNY and CDR2 SVGAGI (reference sequence). CDR3 size: 14 residues. V dropped 2 bases and J dropped 4 bases, with 11 bases sitting between them.

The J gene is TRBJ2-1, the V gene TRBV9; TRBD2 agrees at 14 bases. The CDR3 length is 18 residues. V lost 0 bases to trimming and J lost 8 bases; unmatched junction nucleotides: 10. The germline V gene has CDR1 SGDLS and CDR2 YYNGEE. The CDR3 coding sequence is TGTGCCAGCAGCGTAGACCCCTCGACTAGCGGGAGGGTCTATGAGCAGTTCTTC. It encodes CASSVDPSTSGRVYEQFF.